This passage covers 9 T cell receptor beta chains from one sample sequenced in a study of blood T cells in healthy people across ages. Sample-barcoded 5' priming and a J-beta primer mix drove a second PCR of 7 to 11 cycles. Using its own MiXCR run on the 5' RACE reads, TCRdb lists one record per CDR3 protein. Seen here are fewer than 800,000 distinct CDR3 sequences, about half observed once, and the top ten hold around a third. Sequenced input: blood. These receptors all come from a woman aged 55-69 years in good health.

The chain carries TRBV28 and TRBJ2-2, with TRBD2 identical over 7 bases. This CDR3 spans 14 amino acids. The ends lost 7 bases at V and 6 bases at J; junction bases unmatched: 8. Germline loops: CDR1 MDHEN, CDR2 SYDVKM. DNA of the CDR3: TGTGCCAGCATGGGAGGGAGGCACGCCGGGGAGCTGTTTTTT. Amino acids: CASMGGRHAGELFF.

The V call is TRBV9, the J call TRBJ2-7; 7 bases are shared with TRBD1. The trim removed 0 bases at V and 2 bases at J, leaving 11 bases unmatched. This CDR3 comprises 17 residues. Germline assignment: CDR1 SGDLS and CDR2 YYNGEE. The CDR3 DNA sequence: TGTGCCAGCAGCGTAGGTCTCGGGACAGTGACTACCTACGAGCAGTACTTC. As protein: CASSVGLGTVTTYEQYF.

The chain recombines TRBV29-1 with TRBJ2-7, with 7 positions matching TRBD1. Germline V gene sequence: CDR1 SQVTM, CDR2 ANQGSEA. V lost 5 bases to trimming and J lost 2 bases; unmatched junction nucleotides: 6. CDR3 length: 13 amino acids. CDR3 nucleotides: TGCAGCGTTAGGTCGGGGACAGCCTACGAGCAGTACTTC. Translated, it gives CSVRSGTAYEQYF.

This clonotype was detected a few times. This sequence joins TRBV7-9 and TRBJ2-3, with 7 bases matching TRBD2. The germline V gene has CDR1 SEHNR and CDR2 FQNEAQ (reference sequence). The V segment lost 0 bases and the J segment 3 bases; nucleotides outside the gene matches: 3. The CDR3 is 15 residues long. The chain's CDR3 is CASSLALAVTDTQYF. CDR3 nucleotide sequence: TGTGCCAGCAGCTTAGCTCTAGCGGTAACAGATACGCAGTATTTT.

J is TRBJ1-2 and V is TRBV29-1; TRBD1 is a possible D gene (5 bases). Trimming pared 8 bases from V and 3 bases from J, leaving 10 bases between. Germline values: CDR1 SQVTM, CDR2 ANQGSEA. The length of the CDR3 is 11 residues. The CDR3 coding sequence is TGCAGCCTAGGGACGGACTATGGCTACACCTTC. As protein: CSLGTDYGYTF.

This chain links TRBV12-3 or TRBV12-4 with TRBJ1-2; D is perhaps TRBD1 (5 bases). V was pared by 7 bases and J by 4 bases, with 16 bases between. This CDR3 is 14 amino acids long. The CDR3 is CASTRPGGPYGYTF. As DNA, the CDR3 is TGTGCCAGCACCCGGCCCGGGGGACCCTATGGCTACACCTTC.

This clonotype has ten or more counts. This chain links TRBV7-2 with TRBJ2-7; D ambiguous. V gave up 5 bases and J gave up 4 bases, with 12 bases separating them. The CDR3 runs 13 residues. In germline, CDR1 is SGHTA, CDR2 FQGNSA. The CDR3 bases are TGTGCCAGCAGCGTAAGAGGCCCGTACGAGCAGTACTTC. Its translation is CASSVRGPYEQYF. The variable domain in full, completed from reference TRBV7-2 and TRBJ2-7, reads GAGVSQSPSNKVTEKGKDVELRCDPISGHTALYWYRQSLGQGLEFLIYFQGNSAPDKSGLPSDRFSAERTGGSVSTLTIQRTQQEDSAVYLCASSVRGPYEQYFGPGTRLTVT.

This chain connects TRBV20-1 to TRBJ2-7; perhaps TRBD1 as D (7 bases). CDR3 length equals 13 residues. Trimming removed 6 bases from V and 2 bases from J, with 14 bases in between. The V gene's germline CDR1 is DFQATT and CDR2 SNEGSKA (reference sequence). This CDR3 reads CSARQGLTYEQYF. CDR3 in DNA: TGCAGTGCGAGACAGGGACTCACCTACGAGCAGTACTTC.

With respect to this clonotype: An end of the junction differs from the germline gene, which may be a read error. The gene calls are TRBV6-5 and TRBJ2-1, with 8 nucleotides matching TRBD1. Looked up from germline, CDR1 is MNHEY and CDR2 is SVGAGI. The CDR3 contains 15 residues. CDR3 DNA: TGTACCAGCAGTTACTCGACAGGGGTCGGGAATGAGCAGTTCTTC. This codes for CTSSYSTGVGNEQFF.